This passage covers 9 T cell receptor beta chains from one sample sequenced in a study of post-analysis software for immune sequencing data. General study findings and limits: Four or five TRBV segments (TRBV5-6, TRBV5-1 and TRBV20-1 among them) occurred more frequently in patients than in controls.

Each TCR beta cDNA library carried unique molecular identifiers. TCRdb re-called the PCR reads with MiXCR, one entry per CDR3 protein. The sample yields 350,000 to 500,000 distinct CDR3 sequences, less than 40% seen once. What these receptors recognize is not known. Sequencing was done on a sample of blood. The receptors come from a girl aged 2-10 years with multiple sclerosis.

The chain uses TRBV29-1 and TRBJ2-5; TRBD1 is a possible D gene (5 bases). There are 13 residues in the CDR3. The germline V and J ends were trimmed by 3 bases and 5 bases, with 13 bases remaining between them. Germline CDR1 and CDR2: SQVTM and ANQGSEA. DNA for the CDR3: TGCAGCGTTGAGCCCCCATACAGGGAGACCCAGTACTTC. Amino acid sequence: CSVEPPYRETQYF.

CDR3 DNA sequence: TGTGCCAGCAGCCCAAACAGGGTAGGGACAGATACGCAGTATTTT. Translated: CASSPNRVGTDTQYF. The chain has TRBV5-8 and TRBJ2-3; D might be TRBD1 (6 bases). The V and J ends lost 4 bases and 3 bases respectively, with 15 bases between them. Per the germline V gene, CDR1 is SGHTS and CDR2 is YDEGEE. This CDR3 contains 15 residues.

This clonotype occurred a few times. The chain joins TRBV7-9 to TRBJ1-5; 10 bases align to TRBD1. Trimming at V came to 5 bases and at J to 3 bases, leaving 7 bases not matched to a gene. This CDR3 is 16 amino acids long. CDR1 is SEHNR, CDR2 FQNEAQ, per germline (reference sequence). The CDR3 coding sequence is TGTGCCAGCAGCCCTGGGACAGGGGTCAACAATCAGCCCCAGCATTTT. Translation: CASSPGTGVNNQPQHF.

This chain uses TRBV12-3 or TRBV12-4 with TRBJ2-1; the match to TRBD1 covers 9 bases. V lost 3 bases to trimming and J lost 8 bases; unmatched junction nucleotides: 8. CDR3 length equals 15 residues. CDR3 residues: CASSFNRGPGYEQFF. The CDR3 coding sequence is TGTGCCAGCAGTTTTAACAGGGGGCCAGGGTATGAGCAGTTCTTC.

This clonotype was seen more than once but under ten times. The CDR3 coding sequence is TGTGCCATCAGTGGCGACTATGGCTACACCTTC. The encoded protein is CAISGDYGYTF. J is TRBJ1-2 and V is TRBV10-3; D call uncertain. The V end lost 4 bases, the J end lost 3 bases, and 3 bases lay between the germline ends. Germline CDR1 is ENHRY and CDR2 is SYGVKD. CDR3 length equals 11 residues.

The chain combines TRBV6-5 with TRBJ2-1, with D perhaps TRBD2 (6 bases). The V gene's germline CDR1 is MNHEY and CDR2 SVGAGI. CDR3 length equals 14 residues. Between the trimmed V and J ends, which lost 7 bases and 14 bases, there was a span of 24 bases. CDR3 loop: CASKSGGVPQREFF. The CDR3 nucleotides read TGTGCCAGCAAAAGTGGCGGGGTCCCTCAGAGGGAGTTCTTC.

This clonotype came up a few times. The gene calls are TRBV7-2 and TRBJ2-3, with TRBD2 matching over 7 bases. Germline assignment: CDR1 SGHTA and CDR2 FQGNSA. V was pared by 3 bases and J by 5 bases, with 14 bases of the junction left unmatched. This CDR3 contains 17 residues. The CDR3 region has the DNA TGTGCCAGCAGCTTGGTAGTCCGGGAGGCCGAGGTAGATACGCAGTATTTT. This sequence encodes CASSLVVREAEVDTQYF.

For this clonotype: Relative to the germline gene, one junction end is altered; a read error may explain this. The V gene is TRBV6-5, the J gene TRBJ2-5; a possible D gene is TRBD1 (6 bases). The J call is in doubt because the DNA end fits TRBJ2-7 better. CDR3 length: 14 residues. Germline CDR1 and CDR2: MNHEY and SVGAGI. Here the CDR3 DNA reads TGTACCAGCAAATATAGTGGACAGATCTACGAGCAGTACTTC. As protein: CTSKYSGQIYEQYF.

This clonotype was counted at least ten times. The junction does not match germline at one end; this may be a read error. This chain uses TRBV6-6 with TRBJ2-5; 7 positions match TRBD1. The CDR3 has 14 amino acids. Per the germline V gene, CDR1 is MNHNY and CDR2 is SVGAGI (reference sequence). In DNA form, the CDR3 reads TGCGCCAGCAGCTACGGGACAGTACAAGAGACCCAGTACTTC. This sequence encodes CASSYGTVQETQYF.